These 14 T cell receptor beta chains came from one sample sequenced in a study of graft-versus-host responses after intestinal transplantation. These receptors' antigens are unknown. Produced via immunoSEQ multiplex PCR; TCRdb's table is partial and in-frame only. The repertoire holds some 120,000 clones, around 94% seen once, with roughly 0.16% in the top ten. Here the sequenced sample was unstimulated CD4+ T cells sorted from spleen or lymph node cells, taken before intestinal transplant. These receptors were collected from a human donor who received an intestinal transplant.

The J gene is TRBJ1-1, the V gene TRBV6-1; 7 bases map to TRBD1. The ends lost 8 bases at V and 5 bases at J; junction bases unmatched: 11. The CDR3 sequence is 14 residues long. CDR1 and CDR2 (germline): MNHNS, SASEGT. The CDR3, as DNA: TGTGCCAGCCTTACTCCAGGGGGGCTAACTGAAGCTTTCTTT. Amino acids: CASLTPGGLTEAFF.

This sequence joins TRBV18 and TRBJ2-7; either TRBD1 or TRBD2 may fit D (5 bases each). The CDR3 is 16 amino acids. Between the trimmed V and J ends, which lost 3 bases and 7 bases, there was a span of 22 bases. Germline V CDR1 and CDR2: KGHSH, LQKENI. The CDR3 protein is CASSPSRGDSTQEQYF. The CDR3 DNA reads as TGTGCCAGCTCACCGTCCCGGGGCGACTCCACCCAAGAGCAGTACTTC.

The chain has TRBV19 and TRBJ2-2; D perhaps matches TRBD1 (5 bases). The germline CDR1 and CDR2 sequences are LNHDA and SQIVND (reference sequence). V gave up 2 bases and J gave up 1 base, with 14 bases separating them. The CDR3 is 17 amino acids. The CDR3 coding sequence is TGTGCCAGTAGTATAAGTCCCAGGGTTAGGAACACCGGGGAGCTGTTTTTT. Translating it yields CASSISPRVRNTGELFF.

The chain combines TRBV9 with TRBJ2-2; 13 bases fit TRBD2. Germline V gives CDR1 SGDLS, CDR2 YYNGEE. V gave up 4 bases and J gave up 5 bases; unmatched junction bases: 5. The CDR3 is 16 residues long. The CDR3 sequence is CASSFGLAGVTGELFF. CDR3 in DNA: TGTGCCAGCAGCTTCGGACTAGCGGGGGTGACCGGGGAGCTGTTTTTT.

V usage is TRBV30 and J usage is TRBJ1-2, with D perhaps matching TRBD1 (6 bases). Germline V lookup: CDR1 GTSNPN, CDR2 SVGIG (reference sequence). V was clipped by 8 bases and J by 0 bases, with 13 bases between them. This CDR3 has 13 residues. This CDR3 reads CAEGDTANYGYTF. The CDR3 nucleotides are TGTGCCGAAGGGGACACCGCTAACTATGGCTACACCTTC.

The chain links TRBV10-1 to TRBJ2-3, with 7 bases matching TRBD1. The CDR3 has 15 amino acids. Germline CDR1 and CDR2: WNHNN and SYGVQD (reference sequence). V lost 3 bases to trimming and J lost 2 bases; unmatched junction nucleotides: 5. CDR3 protein: CASSEGDRTTDTQYF. The CDR3 DNA is TGCGCCAGCAGTGAAGGGGACAGAACCACAGATACGCAGTATTTT.

The rearrangement links TRBV7-7 to TRBJ1-1; D unclear. Germline V CDR1 and CDR2: SSHAT, FNYEAQ (reference sequence). CDR3 length: 13 amino acids. Trimming left V 2 bases short and J 1 base short, with 5 bases between. CDR3 residues: CASSLRQNTEAFF. DNA for the CDR3: TGTGCCAGCAGCTTAAGACAGAACACTGAAGCTTTCTTT.

This chain uses TRBV6-1 with TRBJ1-6; D is unresolved. CDR3 length equals 15 residues. Trimming pared 7 bases from V and 10 bases from J, leaving 20 bases between. Germline CDR1 and CDR2: MNHNS and SASEGT. The CDR3 protein is CASISRGLRFSPLHF. The CDR3 nucleotides read TGTGCCAGCATAAGCCGCGGACTCCGTTTCTCACCCCTCCACTTT.

The chain uses TRBV6-5 and TRBJ1-1; possible D gene TRBD1, 5 bases. The CDR3 totals 13 residues. Germline V gives CDR1 MNHEY, CDR2 SVGAGI. V lost 5 bases and J 5 bases, leaving 12 bases between the germline ends. Written as DNA, the CDR3 is TGTGCCAGCAGTCTCAGGGAGGGAACTGAAGCTTTCTTT. Its protein product is CASSLREGTEAFF.

This clone was seen once. DNA for the CDR3: TGTGCCAGCAGCTTGGGGGGTGCCTACAATGAGCAGTTCTTC. Protein product: CASSLGGAYNEQFF. V gene TRBV5-4 combines with J gene TRBJ2-1; D gene uncertain. Trimming stripped 0 bases from V and 2 bases from J, with 6 bases between. This CDR3 has 14 residues. From germline, CDR1 is SGHNT and CDR2 YYREEE (reference sequence).

The rearrangement links TRBV5-1 to TRBJ2-7, with 9 bases that match TRBD1. J lost 0 bases, V lost 0 bases, and 10 bases had no gene match. This CDR3 has 18 residues. The germline V gene encodes CDR1 SGHRS and CDR2 YFSETQ. CDR3 in DNA: TGCGCCAGCAGCTTGGTGTCCGGGACAGGGTCCTACTCCTACGAGCAGTACTTC. Its translation is CASSLVSGTGSYSYEQYF.

This chain connects TRBV29-1 to TRBJ2-6; 9 bases align to TRBD1. The CDR3 contains 18 residues. The ends lost 3 bases at V and 0 bases at J; junction bases unmatched: 9. CDR1 is SQVTM, CDR2 ANQGSEA, per germline. Here the CDR3 reads CSVEGVDRGLSGANVLTF. CDR3 nucleotide sequence: TGCAGCGTTGAGGGCGTGGACAGGGGCCTCTCTGGGGCCAACGTCCTGACTTTC.

This rearrangement joins TRBV9 to TRBJ2-7; tentative D call: TRBD1 (5 bases). V was trimmed by 4 bases and J by 6 bases, leaving 14 bases between them. Germline lookup yields CDR1 SGDLS and CDR2 YYNGEE. The CDR3 is 13 residues long. CDR3 loop: CASSPGRWGEQYF. The DNA for the CDR3 is TGTGCCAGCAGCCCAGGGCGGTGGGGCGAGCAGTACTTC.

V gene TRBV30 combines with J gene TRBJ1-6; D gene uncertain. The germline gives CDR1 GTSNPN, CDR2 SVGIG (reference sequence). This CDR3 contains 14 residues. V lost 2 bases and J 3 bases, leaving 8 bases between the germline ends. The CDR3 loop reads CAWSWQLYNSPLHF. The CDR3 region has the DNA TGTGCCTGGAGTTGGCAGCTCTATAATTCACCCCTCCACTTT.